These 32 T cell receptor beta chains originate from one sample sequenced in a study of identical twins. TCRdb ran MiXCR on the 5' RACE reads and lists one entry per CDR3 protein. The sample has roughly 350,000 distinct CDR3 sequences; 7% to 9.5% are singletons. Source material: naive T cells sorted from blood. Receptors originate from a woman aged 45-65 years in good health.

This clonotype has more than one count but fewer than ten. The chain employs TRBV27 and TRBJ1-5, with D tentatively TRBD1 (5 bases). The germline V gene has CDR1 MNHEY and CDR2 SMNVEV (reference sequence). Deletions cut 2 bases from V and 3 bases from J, with 14 bases between. The CDR3 is 16 residues long. The chain's CDR3 is CASSLTATGVNQPQHF. DNA of the CDR3: TGTGCCAGCAGTTTAACAGCCACAGGAGTCAATCAGCCCCAGCATTTT.

This clonotype has just a few counts. The CDR3 DNA sequence: TGTGCCAGCAGCTTGGGGCCACTAACAGGGGGTAATTCACCCCTCCACTTT. This gives the protein CASSLGPLTGGNSPLHF. The chain has TRBV5-6 and TRBJ1-6; 8 positions agree with TRBD1. Germline V CDR1 and CDR2: SGHDT, YYEEEE. With 0 bases clipped from V and 6 bases from J, the junction kept 8 bases outside the gene matches. This CDR3 comprises 17 residues.

The CDR3 DNA reads TGTGCCACCAGTGACCCTACTAGCGGGAGGGTCCCCCGGCACAATGAGCAGTTCTTC. Its translation is CATSDPTSGRVPRHNEQFF. The chain joins TRBV24-1 to TRBJ2-1; 13 bases match TRBD2. The CDR3 extends over 19 amino acids. The V gene end was trimmed by 4 bases and the J gene end by 5 bases; junction bases not matched to a gene: 13. The V gene's germline CDR1 is KGHDR and CDR2 SFDVKD.

V gene TRBV5-1 combines with J gene TRBJ2-4, with D perhaps matching TRBD1 (6 bases). V was clipped by 4 bases and J by 1 base, with 9 bases between them. The CDR3 has 14 residues. Per germline, CDR1 SGHRS and CDR2 YFSETQ. CDR3 sequence: CASSRQDAKNIQYF. The CDR3 DNA follows: TGCGCCAGCAGCAGACAGGACGCCAAAAACATTCAGTACTTC.

This chain uses TRBV29-1 with TRBJ1-2; D call uncertain. Trimming pared 0 bases from V and 8 bases from J, leaving 16 bases between. The CDR3 runs 14 residues. Germline CDR1 reads SQVTM; CDR2 reads ANQGSEA. The CDR3: CSVEDPRMFRGYTF. The DNA for the CDR3 is TGCAGCGTTGAAGATCCCAGGATGTTTAGAGGCTACACCTTC.

The genes are TRBV7-8 and TRBJ2-6, with TRBD1 matching 7 bases. This CDR3 has 17 amino acids. J gave up 0 bases and V 7 bases, and 9 bases lay outside the gene matches. Germline CDR1 is SGHVS and CDR2 is FQNEAQ. DNA for the CDR3: TGTGCCAGCAAACTTCCTCGACAGGGCTCTGGGGCCAACGTCCTGACTTTC. This sequence encodes CASKLPRQGSGANVLTF.

This clonotype was counted a few times. V is TRBV7-8 and J is TRBJ2-7, with TRBD2 as a possible D gene (6 bases). The CDR3 runs to 15 residues. Germline values: CDR1 SGHVS, CDR2 FQNEAQ. V was pared by 1 base and J by 2 bases, with 12 bases between. The CDR3 sequence: CASSLGLDYPYEQYF. As DNA, the CDR3 is TGTGCCAGCAGCTTAGGGTTGGACTATCCCTACGAGCAGTACTTC.

This clonotype was seen more than once but under ten times. The V gene is TRBV12-3 or TRBV12-4, the J gene TRBJ2-2; a possible D gene is TRBD2 (6 bases). This CDR3 region has 14 residues. V dropped 4 bases and J dropped 5 bases, with 11 bases sitting between them. The CDR3 bases are TGTGCCAGCAGTTGGAAGGGGAGGACCGGGGAGCTGTTTTTT. Amino acids: CASSWKGRTGELFF.

About this clonotype itself: A much bigger clone sits one base away, suggesting this may be a read error. The chain combines TRBV12-3 or TRBV12-4 with TRBJ2-1; TRBD2 matches 10 bases. This CDR3 has 14 amino acids. The CDR3 sequence is CASTSSGGFNQQFF. DNA of the CDR3: TGTGCCAGCACCTCTAGCGGGGGTTTCAATCAGCAGTTCTTC.

This clonotype was seen only a few times. The V and J genes are TRBV10-3 and TRBJ2-5; TRBD2 matches at 9 bases. This CDR3 has 15 residues. Trimming at V came to 3 bases and at J to 2 bases, leaving 4 bases not matched to a gene. In germline, CDR1 is ENHRY, CDR2 SYGVKD. The CDR3: CAISERTSAQETQYF. CDR3 in DNA: TGTGCCATCAGTGAAAGGACTAGCGCACAAGAGACCCAGTACTTC.

This clonotype was recorded at least ten times. The V and J genes are TRBV10-3 and TRBJ1-2, with 7 positions matching TRBD1. Germline V lookup: CDR1 ENHRY, CDR2 SYGVKD. The CDR3 consists of 13 residues. Trimming removed 11 bases from V and 1 base from J; junction bases left unmatched: 7. CDR3 DNA sequence: TGTGCCGGGGCAGACAGGGATAACTATGGCTACACCTTC. It translates to CAGADRDNYGYTF.

With regard to this clonotype: One end of the junction fails to match germline, which may point to a read error. This chain links TRBV5-1 with TRBJ2-1; a possible D gene is TRBD2 (6 bases). The length of the CDR3 is 15 residues. Germline values: CDR1 SGHRS, CDR2 YFSETQ. In nucleotides, the CDR3 is TGCACCAGCAGCTTGGAGGGAAACACCGACAATGAGCAGTTCTTC. It is translated as CTSSLEGNTDNEQFF. The whole variable domain, filled in from reference TRBV5-1 and TRBJ2-1, reads KAGVTQTPRYLIKTRGQQVTLSCSPISGHRSVSWYQQTPGQGLQFLFEYFSETQRNKGNFPGRFSGRQFSNSRSEMNVSTLELGDSALYLCTSSLEGNTDNEQFFGPGTRLTVL.

This clonotype was recorded many times. The chain recombines TRBV4-1 with TRBJ1-2, with D possibly TRBD1 on 5 matching bases. CDR1 is MGHRA, CDR2 YSYEKL, per germline. The V end was cut by 3 bases, the J end by 11 bases, with 13 bases between. The CDR3 has 12 residues. The CDR3 DNA reads TGCGCCAGCAGCCAGGGACCCGCTGGTTACACCTTC. This sequence encodes CASSQGPAGYTF.

The chain is built from TRBV20-1 and TRBJ1-1, with D possibly TRBD1 on 6 matching bases. The CDR3 has 14 amino acids. Germline loops: CDR1 DFQATT, CDR2 SNEGSKA (reference sequence). Trimming left V 8 bases short and J 7 bases short, with 23 bases between. The CDR3, as DNA: TGCAGTACGGGACGGTGGGGGGCGCGCGGTGAAGCTTTCTTT. As protein: CSTGRWGARGEAFF.

This clonotype has only a few counts. The chain uses TRBV5-1 and TRBJ2-7, with D possibly matching TRBD1 (6 bases). The V end was cut by 0 bases, the J end by 5 bases, with 15 bases between. This CDR3 has 15 amino acids. The germline V gene encodes CDR1 SGHRS and CDR2 YFSETQ. CDR3: CASSLGSTGAHEQYF. The DNA of the CDR3 is TGCGCCAGCAGCTTGGGGTCGACAGGCGCCCACGAGCAGTACTTC. Full variable domain (rest looked up from reference TRBV5-1 and TRBJ2-7): KAGVTQTPRYLIKTRGQQVTLSCSPISGHRSVSWYQQTPGQGLQFLFEYFSETQRNKGNFPGRFSGRQFSNSRSEMNVSTLELGDSALYLCASSLGSTGAHEQYFGPGTRLTVT.

This clonotype appeared a few times. This chain joins TRBV11-2 and TRBJ2-7; D perhaps matches TRBD1 (6 bases). The V gene lost 1 base and the J gene lost 1 base, with 17 bases spanning the gap. Germline CDR1 reads SGHAT; CDR2 reads FQNNGV. CDR3 length: 17 residues. The chain's CDR3 is CASSLGYRDRESYEQYV. DNA of the CDR3: TGTGCCAGCAGCTTAGGTTACAGGGATAGGGAATCCTACGAGCAGTACGTC.

This chain uses TRBV24-1 with TRBJ2-1; D may correspond to TRBD1 or TRBD2 (5 bases each). Germline lookup yields CDR1 KGHDR and CDR2 SFDVKD. Trimming took 6 bases from V and 7 from J, leaving 12 bases between them. The CDR3 is made up of 13 amino acids. The CDR3 here is CATSSAGRNEQFF. The CDR3 nucleotides read TGTGCCACCAGTTCGGCAGGGAGAAATGAGCAGTTCTTC.

The J gene is TRBJ2-2, the V gene TRBV21-1; the D call TRBD1 from the table was never checked on the DNA. TRBV21-1 is termed a pseudogene. CDR3 size: 14 residues. CDR3 sequence: CASRSPAGTGELFF. DNA for the CDR3: TGTGCCAGCAGGTCCCCGGCGGGGACCGGGGAGCTGTTTTTT.

This clonotype was seen repeatedly, ten times or more. The chain employs TRBV29-1 and TRBJ2-3, with D perhaps TRBD1 or TRBD2 (5 bases each). The germline gives CDR1 SQVTM, CDR2 ANQGSEA. V was trimmed by 1 base and J by 2 bases, leaving 13 bases between them. This CDR3 is built from 15 residues. The CDR3 sequence is CSVEGGSGLTDTQYF. DNA of the CDR3: TGCAGCGTTGAAGGGGGGAGCGGACTCACAGATACGCAGTATTTT.

The gene calls are TRBV4-1 and TRBJ2-1, with 9 bases fitting TRBD1. Germline lookup yields CDR1 MGHRA and CDR2 YSYEKL. This CDR3 is 14 amino acids long. Unmatched junction bases numbered 3, after V lost 1 base and J lost 8 bases. CDR3 protein: CASSQGDRVHEQFF. Written as DNA, the CDR3 is TGCGCCAGCAGCCAAGGGGACAGGGTTCATGAGCAGTTCTTC.

The genes are TRBV3-1 and TRBJ2-3, with unresolved D. Germline loops: CDR1 LGHDT, CDR2 YNNKEL (reference sequence). Between the trimmed V and J ends, which lost 1 base and 10 bases, there was a span of 9 bases. CDR3 length: 12 amino acids. CDR3 in amino acids: CASSQVPWAQYF. The CDR3 bases are TGTGCCAGCAGCCAAGTTCCCTGGGCGCAGTATTTT.

This clonotype was found a few times. The V gene is TRBV6-5, the J gene TRBJ2-3; D is tentatively TRBD1 or TRBD2 (5 bases each). The ends were cut back, 2 bases at V and 2 bases at J, with 17 bases in the middle. The CDR3 spans 17 residues. Germline CDR1 and CDR2: MNHEY and SVGAGI. CDR3: CASSYDWGSHITDTQYF. Written as DNA, the CDR3 is TGTGCCAGCAGTTACGACTGGGGGAGCCATATCACAGATACGCAGTATTTT.

The chain combines TRBV9 with TRBJ1-6; 8 bases fit TRBD1. The CDR3 runs 15 residues. CDR1 is SGDLS and CDR2 is YYNGEE in the germline V gene. J gave up 7 bases and V 3 bases, and 6 bases lay outside the gene matches. The CDR3 region is CASSGRTGTNSPLHF. CDR3 DNA sequence: TGTGCCAGCAGCGGCCGGACAGGGACAAATTCACCCCTCCACTTT. Using reference TRBV9 and TRBJ1-6 for the parts outside the CDR3, the full variable domain is DSGVTQTPKHLITATGQRVTLRCSPRSGDLSVYWYQQSLDQGLQFLIQYYNGEERAKGNILERFSAQQFPDLHSELNLSSLELGDSALYFCASSGRTGTNSPLHFGNGTRLTVT.

This clonotype appeared many times. The V gene is TRBV12-3 or TRBV12-4, the J gene TRBJ2-4; a weak D match, TRBD2 (6 bases). This CDR3 comprises 11 residues. V lost 7 bases and J lost 9, with 10 bases in between. The CDR3 DNA follows: TGTGCCAGCAATCTGGGGGGCATTCAGTACTTC. The encoded protein is CASNLGGIQYF.

This clonotype was picked up many times. The V call is TRBV30, the J call TRBJ1-1, with a tentative D call TRBD1 (5 bases). The length of the CDR3 is 12 residues. V shed 5 bases and J shed 1 base, with 8 bases lying between them. Germline V CDR1 and CDR2: GTSNPN, SVGIG (reference sequence). The DNA of the CDR3 is TGTGCCTGGGGGACCGAGAACACTGAAGCTTTCTTT. Translating it yields CAWGTENTEAFF. The complete variable domain, with remaining parts taken from reference TRBV30 and TRBJ1-1, reads SQTIHQWPATLVQPVGSPLSLECTVEGTSNPNLYWYRQAAGRGLQLLFYSVGIGQISSEVPQNLSASRPQDRQFILSSKKLLLSDSGFYLCAWGTENTEAFFGQGTRLTVV.

This clonotype came up many times. The rearrangement joins TRBV28 to TRBJ2-1, with 9 positions matching TRBD1. From germline, CDR1 is MDHEN and CDR2 SYDVKM. The CDR3 sequence is 13 residues long. V was pared by 4 bases and J by 13 bases, with 8 bases of the junction left unmatched. This chain's CDR3 is CASSSTGGAFQFF. The DNA of the CDR3 is TGTGCCAGCAGTTCCACAGGGGGCGCTTTTCAGTTCTTC.

The J gene is TRBJ2-2, the V gene TRBV4-1; the match to TRBD2 covers 9 bases. The trim removed 4 bases at V and 7 bases at J, leaving 16 bases unmatched. CDR1 and CDR2 (germline): MGHRA, YSYEKL. This CDR3 is built from 18 residues. CDR3: CASSLLLGREGPGGELFF. As DNA, the CDR3 is TGCGCCAGCAGCCTTCTTTTAGGGCGGGAGGGCCCCGGCGGGGAGCTGTTTTTT.

CDR3 loop: CASSQDSRLGGYEQYF. CDR3 DNA sequence: TGCGCCAGCAGCCAAGATTCGAGGCTTGGGGGCTACGAGCAGTACTTC. V is TRBV4-1 and J is TRBJ2-7; D assignment may be TRBD1 or TRBD2 (5 bases each). This CDR3 has 16 residues. The ends were cut back, 0 bases at V and 3 bases at J, with 15 bases in the middle. Germline V gene data show CDR1 as MGHRA and CDR2 as YSYEKL.

The gene calls are TRBV9 and TRBJ2-1; D is perhaps TRBD2 (5 bases). Germline CDR1 and CDR2: SGDLS and YYNGEE. This CDR3 is built from 13 residues. V was clipped by 0 bases and J by 6 bases, with 7 bases between them. The CDR3 loop is CASSVESGNEQFF. The CDR3 DNA sequence: TGTGCCAGCAGCGTAGAGAGCGGCAATGAGCAGTTCTTC.

The sample holds many counts of this clonotype. The chain has TRBV6-5 and TRBJ2-5, with D possibly TRBD2 on 5 matching bases. With 2 bases removed from V and 5 bases from J, the gap between germline ends came to 9 bases. CDR1 is MNHEY and CDR2 is SVGAGI in the germline V gene. This CDR3 region has 13 residues. Here the CDR3 reads CASSYNWEETQYF. The CDR3 coding sequence is TGTGCCAGCAGTTACAACTGGGAGGAGACCCAGTACTTC.

V is TRBV7-9 and J is TRBJ2-6, with D perhaps TRBD2 (6 bases). The length of the CDR3 is 16 residues. Trimming removed 5 bases at V and 5 bases at J, with 16 bases between. Germline CDR1 is SEHNR and CDR2 is FQNEAQ (reference sequence). This chain's CDR3 is CASSPIGGERANVLTF. The CDR3 DNA sequence: TGTGCCAGCAGCCCAATCGGCGGGGAAAGGGCCAACGTCCTGACTTTC.

V is TRBV6-6 and J is TRBJ2-1, with D perhaps TRBD2 (5 bases). V shed 7 bases and J shed 7 bases, with 23 bases lying between them. The length of the CDR3 is 16 residues. Germline V lookup: CDR1 MNHNY, CDR2 SVGAGI (reference sequence). As DNA, the CDR3 is TGTGCCAGCACCCACTTCCCGGGAAGGGTCTCAAATGAGCAGTTCTTC. Protein product: CASTHFPGRVSNEQFF.